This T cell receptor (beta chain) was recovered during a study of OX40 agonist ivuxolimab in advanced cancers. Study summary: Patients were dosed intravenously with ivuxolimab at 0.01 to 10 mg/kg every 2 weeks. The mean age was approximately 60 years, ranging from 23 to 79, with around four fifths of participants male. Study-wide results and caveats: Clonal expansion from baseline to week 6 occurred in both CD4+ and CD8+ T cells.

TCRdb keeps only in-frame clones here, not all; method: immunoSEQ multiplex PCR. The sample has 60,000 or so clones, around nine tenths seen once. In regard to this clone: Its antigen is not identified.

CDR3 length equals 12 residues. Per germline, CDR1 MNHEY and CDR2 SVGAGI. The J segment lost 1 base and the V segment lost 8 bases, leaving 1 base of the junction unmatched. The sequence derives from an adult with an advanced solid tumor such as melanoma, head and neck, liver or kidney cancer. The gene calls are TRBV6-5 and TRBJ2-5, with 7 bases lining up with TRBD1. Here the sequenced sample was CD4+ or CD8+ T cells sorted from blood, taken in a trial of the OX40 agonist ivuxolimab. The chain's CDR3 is CASGDSQETQYF. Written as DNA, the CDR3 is TGTGCCAGCGGGGACAGCCAAGAGACCCAGTACTTC.